This TCR beta chain was sequenced during a study of graft-versus-host responses after intestinal transplantation. Across the study: Transplants were multivisceral, liver-intestinal, or isolated intestinal.

With 3 bases removed from V and 0 bases from J, the gap between germline ends came to 9 bases. The CDR3 contains 14 residues. Germline lookup yields CDR1 WNHNN and CDR2 SYGVQD (reference sequence). This clone was picked up one time. The antigen is undetermined. TCRdb's table, derived via immunoSEQ multiplex PCR, lists solely in-frame clones and lacks some. There are 25,000 or so clones in the sample; about 80% occur only once, and roughly 0.7% lies in the top ten. The starting material was unstimulated CD4+ T cells sorted from spleen or lymph node cells, obtained before intestinal transplant. The chain carries TRBV10-1 and TRBJ2-7; D is undetermined. This TCR came from a human donor who received an intestinal transplant. CDR3 bases: TGCGCCAGCAGTGACAGGACGAGCTCCTACGAGCAGTACTTC. Translated: CASSDRTSSYEQYF.